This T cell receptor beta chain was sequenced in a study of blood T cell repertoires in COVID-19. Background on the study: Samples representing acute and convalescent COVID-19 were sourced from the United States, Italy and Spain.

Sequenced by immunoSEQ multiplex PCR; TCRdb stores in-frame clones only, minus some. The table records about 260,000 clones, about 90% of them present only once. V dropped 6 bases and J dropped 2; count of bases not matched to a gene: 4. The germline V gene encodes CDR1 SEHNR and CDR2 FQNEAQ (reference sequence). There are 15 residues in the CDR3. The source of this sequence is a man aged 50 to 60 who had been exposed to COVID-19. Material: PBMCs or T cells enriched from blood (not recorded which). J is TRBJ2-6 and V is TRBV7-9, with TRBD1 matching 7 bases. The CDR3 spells CASSRTGAGANVLTF. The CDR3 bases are TGTGCCAGCAGTCGAACAGGGGCTGGGGCCAACGTCCTGACTTTC.